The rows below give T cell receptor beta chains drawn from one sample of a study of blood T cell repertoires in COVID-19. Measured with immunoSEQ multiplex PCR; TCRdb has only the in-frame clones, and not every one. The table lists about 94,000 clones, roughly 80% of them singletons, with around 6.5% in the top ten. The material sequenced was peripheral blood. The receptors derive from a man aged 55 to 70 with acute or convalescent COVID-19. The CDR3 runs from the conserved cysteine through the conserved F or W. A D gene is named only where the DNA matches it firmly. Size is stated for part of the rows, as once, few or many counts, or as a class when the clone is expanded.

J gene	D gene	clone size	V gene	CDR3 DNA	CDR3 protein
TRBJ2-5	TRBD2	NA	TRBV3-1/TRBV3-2	TGTGCCAGCAGCCCACCAGGCGGGCTAGCGGGGAAAGAGACCCAGTACTTC	CASSPPGGLAGKETQYF
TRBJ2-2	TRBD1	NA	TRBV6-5	TGTGCCAGCAGTATGACAGGGATCAACACCGGGGAGCTGTTTTTT	CASSMTGINTGELFF
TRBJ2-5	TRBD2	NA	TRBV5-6	TGTGCCAGCAGCTTGGGGCCGGGGGGACGAGAGACCCAGTACTTC	CASSLGPGGRETQYF
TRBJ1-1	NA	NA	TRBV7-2	TGTGCCAGCAGCTTTACACAGGTGGATGAAGCTTTCTTT	CASSFTQVDEAFF
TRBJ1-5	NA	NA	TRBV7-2	TGTGCCAGCAGCTCGGAGCGAGGGACTTATAGCAATCAGCCCCAGCATTTT	CASSSERGTYSNQPQHF
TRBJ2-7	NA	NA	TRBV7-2	TGTGCCAGCAGCTTTGACGGGGGAACCTCCTACGAGCAGTACTTC	CASSFDGGTSYEQYF
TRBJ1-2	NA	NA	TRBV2	TGTGCCAGCAGTGAAGATGGGCGGGGATTAGGTGGCTACACCTTC	CASSEDGRGLGGYTF
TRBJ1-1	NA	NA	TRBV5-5	TGTGCCAGCAGCTTTACAGGGACCACTGAAGCTTTCTTT	CASSFTGTTEAFF
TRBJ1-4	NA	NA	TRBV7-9	TGTGCCAGCAGCTTACCATCAGGTGAAAAACTGTTTTTT	CASSLPSGEKLFF
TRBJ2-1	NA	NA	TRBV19	TGTGCCAGTAGTATTCACAGGGAGTCCGGTGAGCAGTTCTTC	CASSIHRESGEQFF
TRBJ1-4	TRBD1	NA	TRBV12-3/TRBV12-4	TGTGCCAGCAGTGACAGGGGGAATGAAAAACTGTTTTTT	CASSDRGNEKLFF
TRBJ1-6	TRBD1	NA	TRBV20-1	TGCAGTGCTAGTACCGGGACAGGGGATAATTCACCCCTCCACTTT	CSASTGTGDNSPLHF
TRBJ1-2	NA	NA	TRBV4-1	TGCGCCAGCAGCCAAGGGGGCCCGGTCGGTGGCTACACCTTC	CASSQGGPVGGYTF
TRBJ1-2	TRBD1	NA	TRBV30	TGTGCCTGGAGTCGGGGGACAGCCTTCACTCTAACCTATGGCTACACCTTC	CAWSRGTAFTLTYGYTF
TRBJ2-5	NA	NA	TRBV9	TGTGCCAGCAGCTCATCAAAGGGACTCCGCCCAGAGACCCAGTACTTC	CASSSSKGLRPETQYF
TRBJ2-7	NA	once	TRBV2	TGTGCCACGCGGCGTTTCTCACACTACGAGCAGTACTTC	CATRRFSHYEQYF
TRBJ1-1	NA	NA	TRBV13	TGTGCCAGCAGTCGAAGTCAGGGAAGAACTGAAGCTTTCTTT	CASSRSQGRTEAFF
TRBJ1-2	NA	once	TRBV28	TGTGCCAGCAGCCTGAGAGGAATTCATGGCTACACCTTC	CASSLRGIHGYTF
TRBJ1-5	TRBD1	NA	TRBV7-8	TGTGCCAGCAGCTTAGGAGGGGGCGGGGGGCAGCCCCAGCATTTT	CASSLGGGGGQPQHF
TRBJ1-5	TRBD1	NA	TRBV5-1	TGCGCCAGCAGCTTGGGACAGGGGGCGCAGCCCCAGCATTTT	CASSLGQGAQPQHF
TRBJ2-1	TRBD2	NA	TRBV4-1	TGCGCCAGCAGCCAAGAACGGACTAGCGGGGGGGATAGCTCCTACAATGAGCAGTTCTTC	CASSQERTSGGDSSYNEQFF
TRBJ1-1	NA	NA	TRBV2	TGTGCCAGCAGTGAAGTGGCGGTTAACACTGAAGCTTTCTTT	CASSEVAVNTEAFF
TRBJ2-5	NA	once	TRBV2	TGTGCCAGCAGTCGACTAAGTAAAGAGACCCAGTACTTC	CASSRLSKETQYF
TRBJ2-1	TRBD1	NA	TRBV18	TGTGCCAGCTCCCAAGGACAGGAGCTGTTCTTC	CASSQGQELFF
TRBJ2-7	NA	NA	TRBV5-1	TGCGCCAGCAGCTTGGGAAGAGAGCAGCAGTACTTC	CASSLGREQQYF
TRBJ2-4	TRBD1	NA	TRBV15	TGTGCCACCAGCAGAGTAGGGACAGGGGGCCAAAGGGCCAAAAACATTCAGTACTTC	CATSRVGTGGQRAKNIQYF
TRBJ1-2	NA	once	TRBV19	TGTGCCAGTTCCAGACTCGCAGACTATGGCTACACCTTC	CASSRLADYGYTF
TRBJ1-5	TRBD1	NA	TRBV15	TGTGCCACCAGCAGTGGGACAGGAGGGCAGCCCCAGCATTTT	CATSSGTGGQPQHF
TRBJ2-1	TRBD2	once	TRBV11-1	TGTGCCAGCAGTCCTGGACTAGCGGGGGACAATGAGCAGTTCTTC	CASSPGLAGDNEQFF
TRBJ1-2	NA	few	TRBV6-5	TGTGCCAGCAGTTACTCCCGGACACGGAGTGGTGGCTACACCTTC	CASSYSRTRSGGYTF
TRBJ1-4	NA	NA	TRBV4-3	TGCGCCAGCAGCCAAGATCCATCGGGGGATAGGAAAAAACTGTTTTTT	CASSQDPSGDRKKLFF
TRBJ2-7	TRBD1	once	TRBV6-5	TGTGCCAGCAGCCAAGGACAGGGGTGGTACGAGCAGTACTTC	CASSQGQGWYEQYF
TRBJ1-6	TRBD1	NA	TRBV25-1	TGTGCCAGCACCGGACAGGGCAATAATTCACCCCTCCACTTT	CASTGQGNNSPLHF
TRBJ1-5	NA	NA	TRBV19	TGTGCCAGTAGTAAGGAAAGGGGAGGCCAGCCCCAGCATTTT	CASSKERGGQPQHF
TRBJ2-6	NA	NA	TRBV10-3	TGTGCCATCAGTGAGTCAGGCAGGGGTAGGTCTGGGGCCAACGTCCTGACTTTC	CAISESGRGRSGANVLTF
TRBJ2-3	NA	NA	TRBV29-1	TGCAGCGTTCTCTCGCCTAGGTCAGGGGATACGCAGTATTTT	CSVLSPRSGDTQYF
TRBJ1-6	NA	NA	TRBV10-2	TGCGCCAGCATGGGGCGTCAGGGGAGCTCCTATAATTCACCCCTCCACTTT	CASMGRQGSSYNSPLHF
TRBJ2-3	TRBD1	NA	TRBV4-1	TGCGCCAGCAGCCCCCGGGACAGCCGCACAGATACGCAATATTTT	CASSPRDSRTDTQYF
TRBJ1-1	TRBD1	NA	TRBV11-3	TGTGCCAGCAGCCAAGGGGGCTTGACTGAAGCTTTCTTT	CASSQGGLTEAFF
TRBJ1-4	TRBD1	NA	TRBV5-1	TGCGCCAGCAGCGCCGGACAGGGGGTTAATGAAAAACTGTTTTTT	CASSAGQGVNEKLFF
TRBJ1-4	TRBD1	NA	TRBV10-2	TGCGCCAGCAGTGGCACGGGACAGCCTTATGAAAAACTGTTTTTT	CASSGTGQPYEKLFF
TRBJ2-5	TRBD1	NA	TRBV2	TGTGCCAGCAGGGGGGGGACAGGGGTTGGAGAGACCCAGTACTTC	CASRGGTGVGETQYF
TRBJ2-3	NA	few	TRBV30	TGTGCCTGGAGTACGGGTAGCACAGATACGCAGTATTTT	CAWSTGSTDTQYF
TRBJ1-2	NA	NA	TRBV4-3	TGCGCCAGCAGCCAAGACGTCAGGGTTGATGGCTACACCTTC	CASSQDVRVDGYTF
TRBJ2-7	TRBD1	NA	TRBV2	TGTGCCAGCAGGCGGACAGGAAGCTCCTACGAGCAGTACTTC	CASRRTGSSYEQYF
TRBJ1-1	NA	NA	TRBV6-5	TGTGCCAGCAGTTACGCAGATATGAACACTGAAGCTTTCTTT	CASSYADMNTEAFF
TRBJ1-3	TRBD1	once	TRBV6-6	TGTGCCAGCAGCCTAGGACAGGCCTCTGGAAACACCATATATTTT	CASSLGQASGNTIYF
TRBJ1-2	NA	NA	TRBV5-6	TGTGCCAGCAGCTTCGGGTGGCAGGGTGGTTTTAACTATGGCTACACCTTC	CASSFGWQGGFNYGYTF
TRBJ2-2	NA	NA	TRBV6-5	TGTGCCAGCAGTTACTCTAGGGGGAACACCGGGGAGCTGTTTTTT	CASSYSRGNTGELFF
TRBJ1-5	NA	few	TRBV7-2	TGTGCCAGCAGCTTACGCCAGGGAAGCAATCAGCCCCAGCATTTT	CASSLRQGSNQPQHF
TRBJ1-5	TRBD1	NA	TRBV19	TGTGCCAGTATGCCAGGGGGAGACCTCAATCAGCCCCAGCATTTT	CASMPGGDLNQPQHF
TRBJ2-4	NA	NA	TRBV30	TGTGCCTGGAGTGGCGACAAGACCACCAAAAACATTCAGTACTTC	CAWSGDKTTKNIQYF